These T cell receptor beta chains were read from a single sample in a study of blood T cell repertoires in COVID-19. Sequencing used immunoSEQ multiplex PCR; TCRdb keeps in-frame clones, though not all of them. The sample carries 65,000 to 75,000 clones, roughly 80% recorded once. Sequenced: peripheral blood. The receptor source for this set is a woman aged 80 or older with acute or convalescent COVID-19. The conserved cysteine and the conserved F or W are not part of the CDR3 here. Fields, in order: J gene, V gene, CDR3 protein.

TRBJ2-1 TRBV10-3 AISGQGHEQF
TRBJ2-5 TRBV21-1 ASSKVPGEATQY
TRBJ1-1 TRBV12-5 ASGQETGFAEAF
TRBJ1-1 TRBV11-2 ASSRTGGMNTEAF
TRBJ2-7 TRBV2 ASSEVRETGFYEQY
TRBJ2-7 TRBV19 ASSIDPSRGRPGEQY
TRBJ1-6 TRBV2 ASSGGPGQYNSPLH
TRBJ2-3 TRBV30 AWSPGLAGGLTDTQY
TRBJ2-7 TRBV3-1/TRBV3-2 ASSQYSYEQY
TRBJ1-5 TRBV4-1 ASSPMTGRGNQPQH
TRBJ1-3 TRBV4-2 ASSQDTGTGNTIY
TRBJ2-4 TRBV2 ASSEYRGRGNIQY
TRBJ1-1 TRBV18 ASSSNRGKKTEAF
TRBJ2-5 TRBV3-1/TRBV3-2 ASSPRVDRETQY
TRBJ2-5 TRBV4-1 ASTMGGLPQETQY
TRBJ1-2 TRBV19 ASTEKGQGTHTNYGYT
TRBJ2-5 TRBV7-2 ASSFFSRGQETQY
TRBJ1-2 TRBV5-4 ASSPGTGAGGYT
TRBJ2-1 TRBV19 ASSIIQGAGNEQF
TRBJ2-7 TRBV30 AWSVGGGSLPYEQY
TRBJ1-2 TRBV19 ASSRDRGPYGYT
TRBJ1-5 TRBV3-1/TRBV3-2 ASINPTDNNQPQH
TRBJ2-5 TRBV2 ASIPDPGRGRETQY